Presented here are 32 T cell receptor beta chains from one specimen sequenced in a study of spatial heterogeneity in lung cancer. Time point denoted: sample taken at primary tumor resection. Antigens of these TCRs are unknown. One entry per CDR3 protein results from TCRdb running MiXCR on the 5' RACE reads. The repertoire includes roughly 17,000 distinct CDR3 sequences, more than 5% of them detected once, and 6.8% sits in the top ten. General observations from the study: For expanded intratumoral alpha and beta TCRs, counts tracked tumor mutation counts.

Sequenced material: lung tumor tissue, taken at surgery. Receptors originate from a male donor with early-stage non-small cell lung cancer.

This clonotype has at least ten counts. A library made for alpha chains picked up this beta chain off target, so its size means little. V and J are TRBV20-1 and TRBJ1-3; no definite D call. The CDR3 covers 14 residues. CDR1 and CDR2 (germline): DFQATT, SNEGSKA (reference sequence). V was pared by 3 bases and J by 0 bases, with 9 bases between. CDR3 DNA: TGCAGTGCTAGTCCCGACAACTCTGGAAACACCATATATTTT. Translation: CSASPDNSGNTIYF.

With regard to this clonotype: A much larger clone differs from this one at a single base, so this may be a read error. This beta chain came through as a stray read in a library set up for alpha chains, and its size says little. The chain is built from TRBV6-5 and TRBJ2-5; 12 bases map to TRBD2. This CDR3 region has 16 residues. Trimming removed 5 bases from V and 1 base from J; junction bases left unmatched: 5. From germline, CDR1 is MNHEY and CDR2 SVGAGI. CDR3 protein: CASSHGTSGFQETQYF. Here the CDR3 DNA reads TGTGCCAGCAGTCACGGGACTAGCGGGTTCCAAGAGACCCAGTACTTC.

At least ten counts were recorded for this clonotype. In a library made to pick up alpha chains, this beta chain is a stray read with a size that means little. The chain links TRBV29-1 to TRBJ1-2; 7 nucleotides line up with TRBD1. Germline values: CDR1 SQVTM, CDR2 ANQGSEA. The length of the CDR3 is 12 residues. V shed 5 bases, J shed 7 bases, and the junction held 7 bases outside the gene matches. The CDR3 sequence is CSVWTGPSGYTF. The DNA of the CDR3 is TGCAGCGTTTGGACAGGCCCGTCTGGCTACACCTTC.

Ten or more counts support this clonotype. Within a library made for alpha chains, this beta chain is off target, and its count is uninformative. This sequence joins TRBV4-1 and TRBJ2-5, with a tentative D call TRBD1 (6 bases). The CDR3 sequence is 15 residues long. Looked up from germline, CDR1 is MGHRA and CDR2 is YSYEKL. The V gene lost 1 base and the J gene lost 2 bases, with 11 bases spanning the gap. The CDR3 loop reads CASSQGGQSQETQYF. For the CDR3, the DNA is TGCGCCAGCAGCCAAGGAGGACAGAGTCAAGAGACCCAGTACTTC.

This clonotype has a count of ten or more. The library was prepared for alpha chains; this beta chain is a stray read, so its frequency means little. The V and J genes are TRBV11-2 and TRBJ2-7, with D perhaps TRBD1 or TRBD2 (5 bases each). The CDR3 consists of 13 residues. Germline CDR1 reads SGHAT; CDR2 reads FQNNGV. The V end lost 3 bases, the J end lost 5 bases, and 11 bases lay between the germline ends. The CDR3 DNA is TGTGCCAGCAGCTTGGTGGGGGAGAACGAGCAGTACTTC. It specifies CASSLVGENEQYF.

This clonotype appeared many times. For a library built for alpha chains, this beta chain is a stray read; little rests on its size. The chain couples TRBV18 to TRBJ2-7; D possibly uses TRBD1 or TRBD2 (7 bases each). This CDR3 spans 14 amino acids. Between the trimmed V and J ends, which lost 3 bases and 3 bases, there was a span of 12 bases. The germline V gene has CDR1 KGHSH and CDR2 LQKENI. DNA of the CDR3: TGTGCCAGCTCACCTTCCAGGGGGGGCTACGAGCAGTACTTC. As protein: CASSPSRGGYEQYF.

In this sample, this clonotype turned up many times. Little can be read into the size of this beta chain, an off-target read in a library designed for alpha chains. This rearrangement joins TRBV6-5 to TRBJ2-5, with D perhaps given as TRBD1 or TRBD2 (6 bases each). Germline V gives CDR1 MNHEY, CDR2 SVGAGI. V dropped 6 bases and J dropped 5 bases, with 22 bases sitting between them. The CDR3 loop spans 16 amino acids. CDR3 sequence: CASSPTSGAAGETQYF. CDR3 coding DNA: TGTGCCAGCAGCCCAACGTCGGGGGCGGCCGGGGAGACCCAGTACTTC.

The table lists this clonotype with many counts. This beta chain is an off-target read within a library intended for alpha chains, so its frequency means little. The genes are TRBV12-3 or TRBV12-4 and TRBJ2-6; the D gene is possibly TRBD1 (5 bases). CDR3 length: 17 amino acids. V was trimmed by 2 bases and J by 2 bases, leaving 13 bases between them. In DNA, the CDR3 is TGTGCCAGCAGTTTAACAAGCAGGGCTCCTGGGGCCAACGTCCTGACTTTC. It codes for CASSLTSRAPGANVLTF.

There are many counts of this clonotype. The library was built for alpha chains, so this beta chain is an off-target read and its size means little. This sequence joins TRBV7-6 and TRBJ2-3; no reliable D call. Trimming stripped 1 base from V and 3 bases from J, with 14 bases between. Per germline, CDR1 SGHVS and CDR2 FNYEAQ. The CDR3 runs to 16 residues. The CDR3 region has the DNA TGTGCCAGCAGCTTAGAGTCCAGGCCCAATACAGATACGCAGTATTTT. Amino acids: CASSLESRPNTDTQYF. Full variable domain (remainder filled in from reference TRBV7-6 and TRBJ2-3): GAGVSQSPRYKVTKRGQDVALRCDPISGHVSLYWYRQALGQGPEFLTYFNYEAQQDKSGLPNDRFSAERPEGSISTLTIQRTEQRDSAMYRCASSLESRPNTDTQYFGPGTRLTVL.

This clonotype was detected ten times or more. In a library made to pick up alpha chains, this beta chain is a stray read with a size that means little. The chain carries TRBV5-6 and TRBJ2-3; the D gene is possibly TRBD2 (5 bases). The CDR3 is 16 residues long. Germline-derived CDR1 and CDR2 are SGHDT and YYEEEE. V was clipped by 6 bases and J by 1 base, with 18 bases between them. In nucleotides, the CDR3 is TGTGCCAGCACCATGCGGCGGGCTCTAGGCACAGATACGCAGTATTTT. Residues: CASTMRRALGTDTQYF.

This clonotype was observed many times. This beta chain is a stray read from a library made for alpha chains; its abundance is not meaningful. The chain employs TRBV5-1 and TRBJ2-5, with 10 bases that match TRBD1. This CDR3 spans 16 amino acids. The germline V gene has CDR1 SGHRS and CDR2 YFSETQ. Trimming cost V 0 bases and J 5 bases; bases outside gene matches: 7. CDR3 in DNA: TGCGCCAGCAGCTTGGCCGGGACAGGGGATAGGGAGACCCAGTACTTC. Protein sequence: CASSLAGTGDRETQYF.

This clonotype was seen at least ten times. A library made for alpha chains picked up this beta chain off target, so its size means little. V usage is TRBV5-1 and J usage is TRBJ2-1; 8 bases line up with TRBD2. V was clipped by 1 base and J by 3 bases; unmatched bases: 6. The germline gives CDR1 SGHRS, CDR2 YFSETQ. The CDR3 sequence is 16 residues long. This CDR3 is CASSLNGGARYNEQFF. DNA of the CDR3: TGCGCCAGCAGCTTGAACGGGGGGGCGCGCTACAATGAGCAGTTCTTC.

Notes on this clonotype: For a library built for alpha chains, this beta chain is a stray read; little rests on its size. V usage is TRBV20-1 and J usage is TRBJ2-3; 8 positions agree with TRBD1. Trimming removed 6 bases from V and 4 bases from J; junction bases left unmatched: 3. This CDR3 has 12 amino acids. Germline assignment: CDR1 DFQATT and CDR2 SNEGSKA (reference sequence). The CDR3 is CSAPTGADTQYF. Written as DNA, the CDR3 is TGCAGTGCCCCGACAGGGGCAGATACGCAGTATTTT.

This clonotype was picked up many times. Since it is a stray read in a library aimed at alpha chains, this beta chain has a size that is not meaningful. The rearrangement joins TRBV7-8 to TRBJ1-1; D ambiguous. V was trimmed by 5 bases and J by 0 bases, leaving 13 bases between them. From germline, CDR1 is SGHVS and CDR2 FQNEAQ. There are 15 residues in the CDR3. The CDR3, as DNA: TGTGCCAGCAGCGCACGGAGGCGGATGAACACTGAAGCTTTCTTT. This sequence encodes CASSARRRMNTEAFF.

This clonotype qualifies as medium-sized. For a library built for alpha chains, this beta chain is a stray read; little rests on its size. The CDR3 region is CASSKDRAGGNQPQHF. The CDR3 DNA is TGTGCCAGCAGCAAGGACAGGGCGGGGGGCAATCAGCCCCAGCATTTT. The genes are TRBV5-5 and TRBJ1-5, with 8 bases fitting TRBD1. V gave up 4 bases and J gave up 2 bases; unmatched junction bases: 8. CDR3 length equals 16 residues. Germline-derived CDR1 and CDR2 are SGHKS and YYEKEE (reference sequence). Supplemented by reference TRBV5-5 and TRBJ1-5, the full variable domain reads DAGVTQSPTHLIKTRGQQVTLRCSPISGHKSVSWYQQVLGQGPQFIFQYYEKEERGRGNFPDRFSARQFPNYSSELNVNALLLGDSALYLCASSKDRAGGNQPQHFGDGTRLSIL.

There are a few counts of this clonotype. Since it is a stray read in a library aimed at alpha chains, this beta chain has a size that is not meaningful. The CDR3 bases are TGTGCCAGCAGCTCCGGGACGGTCGAGACCCAGTACTTC. It encodes CASSSGTVETQYF. This sequence joins TRBV7-2 and TRBJ2-5; possibly TRBD1 or TRBD2 for D (5 bases each). The germline V gene encodes CDR1 SGHTA and CDR2 FQGNSA. V lost 4 bases to trimming and J lost 5 bases, with 11 bases between them. The CDR3 length is 13 residues.

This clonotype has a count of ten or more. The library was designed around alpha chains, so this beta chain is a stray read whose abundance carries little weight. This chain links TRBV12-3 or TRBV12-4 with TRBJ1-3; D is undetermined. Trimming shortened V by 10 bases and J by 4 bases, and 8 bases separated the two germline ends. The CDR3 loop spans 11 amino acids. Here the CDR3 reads CANGGGNTIYF. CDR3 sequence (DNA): TGTGCCAACGGTGGCGGAAACACCATATATTTT.

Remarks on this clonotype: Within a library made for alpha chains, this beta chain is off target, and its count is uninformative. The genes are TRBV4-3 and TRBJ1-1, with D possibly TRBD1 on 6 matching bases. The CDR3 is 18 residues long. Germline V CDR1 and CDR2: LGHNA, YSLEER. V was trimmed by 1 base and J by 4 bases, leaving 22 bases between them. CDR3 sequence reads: CASSQVGGATAGGTEAFF. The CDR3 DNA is TGCGCCAGCAGCCAAGTCGGGGGCGCGACGGCTGGGGGCACTGAAGCTTTCTTT.

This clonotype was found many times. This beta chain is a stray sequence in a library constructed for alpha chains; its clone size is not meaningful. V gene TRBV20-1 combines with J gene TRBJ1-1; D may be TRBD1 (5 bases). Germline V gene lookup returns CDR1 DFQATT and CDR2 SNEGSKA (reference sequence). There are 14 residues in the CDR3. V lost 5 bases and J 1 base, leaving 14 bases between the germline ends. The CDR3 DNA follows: TGCAGTGCTTCAGGGCGTGCCGGGAACACTGAAGCTTTCTTT. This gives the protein CSASGRAGNTEAFF.

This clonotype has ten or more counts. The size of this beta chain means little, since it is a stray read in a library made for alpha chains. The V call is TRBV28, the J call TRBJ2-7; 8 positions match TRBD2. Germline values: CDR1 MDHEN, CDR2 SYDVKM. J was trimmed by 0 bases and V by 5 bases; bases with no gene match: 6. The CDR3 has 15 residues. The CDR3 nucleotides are TGTGCCAGCAGTGCCCCCGGGACTAGCTCCTACGAGCAGTACTTC. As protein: CASSAPGTSSYEQYF.

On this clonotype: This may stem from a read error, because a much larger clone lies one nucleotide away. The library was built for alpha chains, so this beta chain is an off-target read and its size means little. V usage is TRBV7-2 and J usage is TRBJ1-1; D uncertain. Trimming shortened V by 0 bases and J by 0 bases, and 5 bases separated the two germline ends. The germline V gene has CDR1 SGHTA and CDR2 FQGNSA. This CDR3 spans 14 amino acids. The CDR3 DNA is TGTGCCAGCAGCTTAGCCTGTCTGAACACTGAAGCTTTCTTT. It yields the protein CASSLACLNTEAFF. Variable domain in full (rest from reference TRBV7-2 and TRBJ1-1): GAGVSQSPSNKVTEKGKDVELRCDPISGHTALYWYRQSLGQGLEFLIYFQGNSAPDKSGLPSDRFSAERTGGSVSTLTIQRTQQEDSAVYLCASSLACLNTEAFFGQGTRLTVV.

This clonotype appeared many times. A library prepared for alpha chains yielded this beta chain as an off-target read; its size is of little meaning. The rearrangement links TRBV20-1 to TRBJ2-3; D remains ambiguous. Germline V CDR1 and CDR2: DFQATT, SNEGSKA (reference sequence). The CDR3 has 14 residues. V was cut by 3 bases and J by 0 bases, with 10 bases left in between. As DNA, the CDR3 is TGCAGTGCTAGTGGGTGGGTTAGCACAGATACGCAGTATTTT. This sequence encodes CSASGWVSTDTQYF.

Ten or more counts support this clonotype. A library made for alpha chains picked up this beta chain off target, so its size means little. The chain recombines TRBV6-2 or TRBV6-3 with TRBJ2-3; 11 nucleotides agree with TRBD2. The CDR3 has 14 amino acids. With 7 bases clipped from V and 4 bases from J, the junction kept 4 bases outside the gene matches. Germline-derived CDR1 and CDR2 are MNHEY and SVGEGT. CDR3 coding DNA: TGTGCCAGCAACCCGGGACTAGCGGCAGATACGCAGTATTTT. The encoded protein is CASNPGLAADTQYF.

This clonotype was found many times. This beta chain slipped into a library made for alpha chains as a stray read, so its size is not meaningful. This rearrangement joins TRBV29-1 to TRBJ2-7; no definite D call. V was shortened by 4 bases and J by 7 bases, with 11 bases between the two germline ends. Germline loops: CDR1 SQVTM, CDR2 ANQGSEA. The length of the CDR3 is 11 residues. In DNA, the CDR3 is TGCAGCGTTGCTACCACGAATGAGCAGTACTTC. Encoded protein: CSVATTNEQYF.

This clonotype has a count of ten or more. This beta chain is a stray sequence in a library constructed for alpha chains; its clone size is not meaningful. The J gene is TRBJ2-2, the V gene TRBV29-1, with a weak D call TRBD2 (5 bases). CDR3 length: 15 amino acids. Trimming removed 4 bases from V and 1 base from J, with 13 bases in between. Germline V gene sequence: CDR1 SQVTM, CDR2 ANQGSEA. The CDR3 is CSVVGAGMNTGELFF. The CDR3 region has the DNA TGCAGCGTTGTTGGTGCGGGTATGAACACCGGGGAGCTGTTTTTT.

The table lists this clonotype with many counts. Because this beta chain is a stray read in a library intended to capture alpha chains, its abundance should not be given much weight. CDR3 nucleotide sequence: TGTGCCAGCAGTTGGGGGACAGGGGTAAAGAATGAGCAGTTCTTC. Amino acids: CASSWGTGVKNEQFF. The genes are TRBV12-3 or TRBV12-4 and TRBJ2-1, with TRBD1 matching 10 bases. The CDR3 covers 15 residues. V lost 4 bases to trimming and J lost 7 bases; unmatched junction nucleotides: 7.

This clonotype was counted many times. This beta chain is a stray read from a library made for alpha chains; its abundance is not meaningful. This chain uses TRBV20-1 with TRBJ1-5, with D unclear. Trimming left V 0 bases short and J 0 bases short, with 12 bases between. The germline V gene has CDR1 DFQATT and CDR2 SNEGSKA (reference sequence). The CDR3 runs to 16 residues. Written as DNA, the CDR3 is TGCAGTGCTAGAGAAGCTAAGCAGCTTAGCAATCAGCCCCAGCATTTT. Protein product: CSAREAKQLSNQPQHF.

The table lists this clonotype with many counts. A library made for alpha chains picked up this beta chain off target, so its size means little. This CDR3 reads CASSQAGALAAGVDTQYF. The CDR3 DNA reads TGTGCCAGCAGCCAAGCAGGGGCCTTAGCGGCGGGGGTGGATACGCAGTATTTT. The genes are TRBV4-2 and TRBJ2-3; D is perhaps TRBD2 (7 bases). Germline CDR1 LGHNA, CDR2 YNFKEQ. V dropped 1 base and J dropped 6 bases, with 23 bases sitting between them. This CDR3 spans 18 amino acids.

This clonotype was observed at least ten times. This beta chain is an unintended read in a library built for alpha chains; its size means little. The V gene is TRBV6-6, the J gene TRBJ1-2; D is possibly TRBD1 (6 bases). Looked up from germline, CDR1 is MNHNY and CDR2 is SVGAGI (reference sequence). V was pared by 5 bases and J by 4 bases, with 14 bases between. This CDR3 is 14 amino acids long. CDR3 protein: CASSISTGSYGYTF. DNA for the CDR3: TGTGCCAGCAGTATTTCGACAGGTTCCTATGGCTACACCTTC.

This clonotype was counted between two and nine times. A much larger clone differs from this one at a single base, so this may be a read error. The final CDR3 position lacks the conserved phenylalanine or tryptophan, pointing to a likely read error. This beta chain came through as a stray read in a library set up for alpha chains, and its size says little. CDR3 region: CSAREQGHSGNTIYL. CDR3 coding DNA: TGCAGTGCTAGAGAGCAGGGCCACTCTGGAAACACCATATATTTA. The gene calls are TRBV20-1 and TRBJ1-3, with a possible D match to TRBD1 (5 bases). Germline V gene sequence: CDR1 DFQATT, CDR2 SNEGSKA (reference sequence). This CDR3 has 15 residues. The V gene lost 0 bases and the J gene lost 0 bases, with 9 bases spanning the gap.

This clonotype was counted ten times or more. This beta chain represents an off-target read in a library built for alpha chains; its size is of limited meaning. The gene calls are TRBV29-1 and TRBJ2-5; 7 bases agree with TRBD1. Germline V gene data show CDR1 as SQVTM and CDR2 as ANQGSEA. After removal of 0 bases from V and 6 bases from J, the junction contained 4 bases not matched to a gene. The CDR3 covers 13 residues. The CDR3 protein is CSVEETRGQTQYF. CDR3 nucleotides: TGCAGCGTTGAAGAGACAAGGGGGCAGACCCAGTACTTC.

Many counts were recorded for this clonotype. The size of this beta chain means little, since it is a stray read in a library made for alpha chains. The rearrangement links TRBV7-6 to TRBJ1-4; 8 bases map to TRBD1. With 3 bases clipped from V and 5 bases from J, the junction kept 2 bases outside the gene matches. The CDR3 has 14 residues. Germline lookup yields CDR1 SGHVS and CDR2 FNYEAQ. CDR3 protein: CASSLGQENEKLFF. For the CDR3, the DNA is TGTGCCAGCAGCTTGGGACAGGAAAATGAAAAACTGTTTTTT.